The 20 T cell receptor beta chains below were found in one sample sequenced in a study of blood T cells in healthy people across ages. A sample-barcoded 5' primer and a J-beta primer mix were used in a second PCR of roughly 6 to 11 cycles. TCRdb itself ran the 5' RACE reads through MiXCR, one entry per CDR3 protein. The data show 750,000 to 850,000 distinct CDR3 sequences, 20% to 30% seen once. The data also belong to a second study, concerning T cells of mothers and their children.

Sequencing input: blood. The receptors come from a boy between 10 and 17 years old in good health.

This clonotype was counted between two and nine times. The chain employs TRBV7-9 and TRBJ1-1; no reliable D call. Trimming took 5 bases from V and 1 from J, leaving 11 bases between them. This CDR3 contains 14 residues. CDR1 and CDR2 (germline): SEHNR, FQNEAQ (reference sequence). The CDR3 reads CASSTVTENTEAFF. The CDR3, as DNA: TGTGCCAGCAGCACCGTAACAGAGAACACTGAAGCTTTCTTT.

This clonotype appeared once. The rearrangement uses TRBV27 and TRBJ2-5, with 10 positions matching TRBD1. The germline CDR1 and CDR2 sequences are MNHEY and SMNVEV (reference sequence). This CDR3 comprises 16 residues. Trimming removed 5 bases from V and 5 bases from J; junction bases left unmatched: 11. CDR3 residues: CASSITGTGEWETQYF. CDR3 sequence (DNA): TGTGCCAGCAGTATCACCGGGACAGGGGAATGGGAGACCCAGTACTTC.

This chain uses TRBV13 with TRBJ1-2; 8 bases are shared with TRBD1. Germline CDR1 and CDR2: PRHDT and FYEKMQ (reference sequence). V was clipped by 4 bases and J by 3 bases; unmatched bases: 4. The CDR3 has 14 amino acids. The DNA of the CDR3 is TGTGCCAGCAGCTACAGGGGGTCCTACTATGGCTACACCTTC. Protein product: CASSYRGSYYGYTF.

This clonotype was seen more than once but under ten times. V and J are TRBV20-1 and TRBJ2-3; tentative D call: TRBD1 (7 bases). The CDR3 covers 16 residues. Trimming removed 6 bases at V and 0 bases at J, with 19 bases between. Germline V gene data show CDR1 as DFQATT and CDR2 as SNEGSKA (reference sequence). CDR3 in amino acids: CSARGTVSPSTDTQYF. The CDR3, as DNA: TGCAGTGCCAGGGGGACTGTATCGCCTAGCACAGATACGCAGTATTTT.

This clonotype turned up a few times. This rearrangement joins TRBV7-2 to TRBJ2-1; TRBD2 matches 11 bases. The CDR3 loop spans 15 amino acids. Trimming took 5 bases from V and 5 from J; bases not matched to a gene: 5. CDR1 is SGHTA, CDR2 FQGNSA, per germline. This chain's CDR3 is CASSKGLAANNEQFF. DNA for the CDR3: TGTGCCAGCAGCAAGGGACTAGCGGCCAACAATGAGCAGTTCTTC. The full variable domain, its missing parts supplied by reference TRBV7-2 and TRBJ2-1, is GAGVSQSPSNKVTEKGKDVELRCDPISGHTALYWYRQSLGQGLEFLIYFQGNSAPDKSGLPSDRFSAERTGGSVSTLTIQRTQQEDSAVYLCASSKGLAANNEQFFGPGTRLTVL.

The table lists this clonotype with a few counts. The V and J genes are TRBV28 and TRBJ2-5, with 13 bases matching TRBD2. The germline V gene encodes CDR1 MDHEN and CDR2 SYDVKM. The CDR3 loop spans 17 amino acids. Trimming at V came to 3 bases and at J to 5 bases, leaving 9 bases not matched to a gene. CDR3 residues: CASSFSGTSGMRETQYF. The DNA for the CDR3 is TGTGCCAGCAGTTTTTCCGGGACTAGCGGGATGCGGGAGACCCAGTACTTC. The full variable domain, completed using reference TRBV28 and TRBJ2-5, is DVKVTQSSRYLVKRTGEKVFLECVQDMDHENMFWYRQDPGLGLRLIYFSYDVKMKEKGDIPEGYSVSREKKERFSLILESASTNQTSMYLCASSFSGTSGMRETQYFGPGTRLLVL.

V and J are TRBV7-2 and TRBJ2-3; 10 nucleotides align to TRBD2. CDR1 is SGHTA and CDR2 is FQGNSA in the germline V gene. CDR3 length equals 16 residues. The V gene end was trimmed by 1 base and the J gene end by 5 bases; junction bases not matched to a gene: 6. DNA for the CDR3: TGTGCCAGCAGCTTAGTTCCAGCGGGGGGGCAAGATACGCAGTATTTT. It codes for CASSLVPAGGQDTQYF.

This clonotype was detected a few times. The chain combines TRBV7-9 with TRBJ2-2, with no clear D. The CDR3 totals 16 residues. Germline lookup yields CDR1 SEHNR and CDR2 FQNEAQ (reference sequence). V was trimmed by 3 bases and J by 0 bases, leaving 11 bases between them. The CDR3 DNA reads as TGTGCCAGCAGCTTCAATGGGCTAACGAACACCGGGGAGCTGTTTTTT. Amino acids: CASSFNGLTNTGELFF.

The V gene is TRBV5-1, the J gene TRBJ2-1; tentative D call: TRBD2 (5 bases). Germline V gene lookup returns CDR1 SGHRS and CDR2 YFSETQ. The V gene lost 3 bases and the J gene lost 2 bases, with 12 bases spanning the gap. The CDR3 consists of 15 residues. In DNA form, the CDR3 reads TGCGCCAGCAGCTACCGGGAACCTACCTACAATGAGCAGTTCTTC. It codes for CASSYREPTYNEQFF.

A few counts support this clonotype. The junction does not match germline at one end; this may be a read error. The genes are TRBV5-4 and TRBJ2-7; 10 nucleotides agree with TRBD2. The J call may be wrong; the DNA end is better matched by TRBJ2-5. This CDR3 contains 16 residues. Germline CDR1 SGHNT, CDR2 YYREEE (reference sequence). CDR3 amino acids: CAGSGWEAGGGETQYF. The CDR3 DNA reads TGTGCCGGCAGCGGCTGGGAAGCGGGAGGGGGGGAGACCCAGTACTTC.

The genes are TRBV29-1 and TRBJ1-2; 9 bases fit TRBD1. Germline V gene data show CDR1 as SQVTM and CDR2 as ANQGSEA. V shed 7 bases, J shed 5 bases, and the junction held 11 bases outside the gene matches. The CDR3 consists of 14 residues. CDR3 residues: CSALEGQGLYGYTF. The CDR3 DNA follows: TGCAGCGCACTCGAGGGACAGGGATTGTATGGCTACACCTTC.

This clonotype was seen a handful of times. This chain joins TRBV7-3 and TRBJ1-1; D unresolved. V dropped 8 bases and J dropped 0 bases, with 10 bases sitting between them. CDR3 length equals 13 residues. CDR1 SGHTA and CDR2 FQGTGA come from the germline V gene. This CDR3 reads CASRGSVNTEAFF. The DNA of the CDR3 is TGTGCCAGCCGTGGCTCGGTGAACACTGAAGCTTTCTTT.

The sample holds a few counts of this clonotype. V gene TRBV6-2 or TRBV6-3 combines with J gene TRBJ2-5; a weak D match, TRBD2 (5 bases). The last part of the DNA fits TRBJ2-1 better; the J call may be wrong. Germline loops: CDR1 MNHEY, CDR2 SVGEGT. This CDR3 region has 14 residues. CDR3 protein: CASSRRESYNEQFF. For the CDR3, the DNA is TGTGCCAGCAGTCGCCGGGAATCCTACAATGAGCAGTTCTTC.

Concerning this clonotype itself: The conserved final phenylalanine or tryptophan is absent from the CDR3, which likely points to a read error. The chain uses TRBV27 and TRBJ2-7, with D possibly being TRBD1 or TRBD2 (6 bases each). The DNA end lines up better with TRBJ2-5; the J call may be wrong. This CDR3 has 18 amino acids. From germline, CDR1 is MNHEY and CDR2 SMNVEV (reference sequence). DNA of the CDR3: TGTGCCAGCAGTCCGATTGGACTAACACAGGGACAACAAGAGACCCAGTACTCC. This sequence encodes CASSPIGLTQGQQETQYS.

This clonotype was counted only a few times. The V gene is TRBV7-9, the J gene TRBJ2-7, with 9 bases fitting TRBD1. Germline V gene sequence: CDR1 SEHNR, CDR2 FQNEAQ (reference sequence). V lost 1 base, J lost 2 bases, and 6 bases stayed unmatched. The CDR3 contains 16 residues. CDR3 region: CASSLDPGQGTYEQYF. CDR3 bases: TGTGCCAGCAGCTTAGACCCGGGACAGGGCACCTACGAGCAGTACTTC.

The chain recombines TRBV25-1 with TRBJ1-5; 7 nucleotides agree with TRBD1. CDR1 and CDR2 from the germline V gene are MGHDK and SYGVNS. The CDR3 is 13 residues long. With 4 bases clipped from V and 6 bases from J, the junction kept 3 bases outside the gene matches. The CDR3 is CASSVQGSQPQHF. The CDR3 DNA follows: TGTGCCAGCAGTGTACAGGGGAGTCAGCCCCAGCATTTT.

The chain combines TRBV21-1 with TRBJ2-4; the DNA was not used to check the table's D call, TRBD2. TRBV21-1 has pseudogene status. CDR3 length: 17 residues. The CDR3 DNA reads TGTGCCAGCAGCTCCCCCTACGGGAGTCTAGCCAAAAACATTCAGTACTTC. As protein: CASSSPYGSLAKNIQYF.

CDR3 coding DNA: TGTGCCAGCAGTGAGATACAGGGTAATGAAAAACTGTTTTTT. Amino acid sequence: CASSEIQGNEKLFF. The chain is built from TRBV6-1 and TRBJ1-4, with a weak D call TRBD1 (6 bases). Germline V gene data show CDR1 as MNHNS and CDR2 as SASEGT. V was clipped by 3 bases and J by 4 bases, with 9 bases between them. The CDR3 loop spans 14 amino acids.

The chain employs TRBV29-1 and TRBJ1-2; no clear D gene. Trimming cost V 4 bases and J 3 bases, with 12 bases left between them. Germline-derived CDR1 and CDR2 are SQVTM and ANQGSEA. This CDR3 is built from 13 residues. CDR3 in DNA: TGCAGCGTTGTAGAGGGTACCTACTATGGCTACACCTTC. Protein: CSVVEGTYYGYTF.

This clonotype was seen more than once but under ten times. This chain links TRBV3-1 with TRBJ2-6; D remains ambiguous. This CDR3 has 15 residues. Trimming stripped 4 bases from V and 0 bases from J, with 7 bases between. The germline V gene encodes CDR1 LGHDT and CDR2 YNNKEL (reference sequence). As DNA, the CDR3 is TGTGCCAGCAGCCGAACCTACTCTGGGGCCAACGTCCTGACTTTC. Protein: CASSRTYSGANVLTF.